This passage covers 16 T cell receptor beta chains from one sample sequenced in a study of blood T cell repertoires in COVID-19. Generated by immunoSEQ multiplex PCR, the TCRdb table keeps only in-frame clones and is missing some. The table includes roughly 120,000 clones, about 88% detected once. Sequences were obtained from peripheral blood. These TCRs come from a man in his forties with acute or convalescent COVID-19.

V usage is TRBV3-1 (or the pseudogene TRBV3-2) and J usage is TRBJ2-2; TRBD1 aligns across 8 bases. The length of the CDR3 is 16 residues. CDR1 LGHDT and CDR2 YNNKEL come from the germline V gene (reference sequence). V shed 4 bases and J 4 bases; nucleotides not matched to a gene: 8. The CDR3, as DNA: TGTGCCAGCAGCCCCTCGACAGGGGCGTTCACCGGGGAGCTGTTTTTT. It translates to CASSPSTGAFTGELFF.

The CDR3 loop reads CASRDRGRTDTQYF. CDR3 DNA: TGTGCCAGTAGAGACAGGGGGCGCACAGATACGCAGTATTTT. The genes are TRBV19 and TRBJ2-3; 10 nucleotides align to TRBD1. V gave up 6 bases and J gave up 1 base; unmatched junction bases: 1. Germline V CDR1 and CDR2: LNHDA, SQIVND (reference sequence). This CDR3 comprises 14 residues.

There are a few counts of this clone. J is TRBJ2-4 and V is TRBV15; tentatively, D is TRBD2 (5 bases). This CDR3 has 14 residues. Germline V gene lookup returns CDR1 LNHNV and CDR2 YYDKDF (reference sequence). Deletions cut 5 bases from V and 7 bases from J, with 15 bases between. CDR3 region: CATSAPGRGNIQYF. The DNA for the CDR3 is TGTGCCACCAGCGCGCCGGGGAGAGGGAACATTCAGTACTTC.

This chain joins TRBV3-1 (or the pseudogene TRBV3-2) and TRBJ2-1; 7 bases match TRBD1. The CDR3 extends over 14 amino acids. V was pared by 2 bases and J by 8 bases, with 6 bases of the junction left unmatched. Germline V gives CDR1 LGHDT, CDR2 YNNKEL (reference sequence). The CDR3 region is CASSQLQGHHEQFF. The CDR3 nucleotides are TGTGCCAGCAGCCAATTACAGGGGCACCATGAGCAGTTCTTC.

The V and J genes are TRBV27 and TRBJ2-7; 7 bases agree with TRBD1. This CDR3 region has 16 residues. Germline CDR1 and CDR2: MNHEY and SMNVEV (reference sequence). The V and J ends lost 6 bases and 2 bases, in that order; junction bases with no gene match: 13. CDR3 nucleotides: TGTGCCAGCAGCTCCCCCCGACAGGGACCTACCTACGAGCAGTACTTC. Its translation is CASSSPRQGPTYEQYF.

This chain joins TRBV6-6 and TRBJ2-7; maybe TRBD1 (5 bases). This CDR3 contains 14 residues. Germline V CDR1 and CDR2: MNHNY, SVGAGI (reference sequence). V was clipped by 6 bases and J by 2 bases, with 14 bases between them. The chain's CDR3 is CASSHLRATYEQYF. The CDR3 bases are TGTGCCAGCAGCCATCTCAGGGCGACCTACGAGCAGTACTTC.

The V gene is TRBV7-8, the J gene TRBJ2-1, with 10 bases that match TRBD2. The V and J ends lost 0 bases and 4 bases, in that order; junction bases with no gene match: 18. Per the germline V gene, CDR1 is SGHVS and CDR2 is FQNEAQ. The CDR3 spans 21 residues. The CDR3 region is CASSLAVVGTLAGVAYNEQFF. CDR3 DNA sequence: TGTGCCAGCAGCTTAGCTGTTGTGGGAACCCTAGCGGGAGTAGCTTACAATGAGCAGTTCTTC. The full variable domain, with the rest looked up from reference TRBV7-8 and TRBJ2-1, is GAGVSQSPRYKVAKRGQDVALRCDPISGHVSLFWYQQALGQGPEFLTYFQNEAQLDKSGLPSDRFFAERPEGSVSTLKIQRTQQEDSAVYLCASSLAVVGTLAGVAYNEQFFGPGTRLTVL.

The chain couples TRBV11-3 to TRBJ2-3; 8 bases fit TRBD2. Germline CDR1 is SGHNT and CDR2 is YENEEA. With V trimmed by 5 bases and J by 5 bases, 6 bases remained unmatched. The CDR3 spans 14 residues. CDR3 bases: TGTGCCAGCAGCACGGGACTAGGTCGAGATACGCAGTATTTT. Translated, it gives CASSTGLGRDTQYF. Combining the CDR3 with reference TRBV11-3 and TRBJ2-3 gives the whole variable domain EAGVVQSPRYKIIEKKQPVAFWCNPISGHNTLYWYLQNLGQGPELLIRYENEEAVDDSQLPKDRFSAERLKGVDSTLKIQPAELGDSAVYLCASSTGLGRDTQYFGPGTRLTVL.

The V and J genes are TRBV7-9 and TRBJ2-3; D might be TRBD2 (5 bases). Trimming stripped 5 bases from V and 2 bases from J, with 14 bases between. The CDR3 is 15 amino acids. CDR1 is SEHNR and CDR2 is FQNEAQ in the germline V gene (reference sequence). The CDR3 nucleotides are TGTGCCAGCAGCCCCAAAAAGCGGATCACAGATACGCAGTATTTT. Its translation: CASSPKKRITDTQYF.

The rearrangement links TRBV4-2 to TRBJ2-7; TRBD2 agrees at 13 bases. The germline gives CDR1 LGHNA, CDR2 YNFKEQ. After removal of 4 bases from V and 6 bases from J, the junction contained 9 bases not matched to a gene. CDR3 length equals 16 residues. The DNA of the CDR3 is TGTGCCAGCAGCCCCCTAGGACTAGCGGGGGTTGGCGAGCAGTACTTC. Its protein is CASSPLGLAGVGEQYF.

This clone appeared a few times. V usage is TRBV6-2 or TRBV6-3 and J usage is TRBJ2-7, with D uncertain. Germline V lookup: CDR1 MNHEY, CDR2 SVGEGT. This CDR3 is 12 amino acids long. V gave up 2 bases and J gave up 4 bases, with 6 bases separating them. The CDR3 nucleotides are TGTGCCAGCAGTTACCCTCCTTACGAGCAGTACTTC. This codes for CASSYPPYEQYF.

The V gene is TRBV6-2 or TRBV6-3, the J gene TRBJ2-7; D is undetermined. CDR3 size: 12 residues. Per the germline V gene, CDR1 is MNHEY and CDR2 is SVGEGT. V lost 2 bases and J 1 base, leaving 3 bases between the germline ends. The CDR3 loop is CASSYPSYEQYF. The CDR3 DNA reads as TGTGCCAGCAGTTACCCTTCCTACGAGCAGTACTTC.

The chain links TRBV11-1 to TRBJ2-5, with a weak D call TRBD2 (5 bases). V was cut by 2 bases and J by 5 bases, with 12 bases left in between. Germline lookup yields CDR1 SGHAT and CDR2 FQDESV (reference sequence). This CDR3 has 14 residues. CDR3 region: CASSLRGFMETQYF. DNA for the CDR3: TGTGCCAGCAGCTTACGGGGTTTTATGGAGACCCAGTACTTC.

The chain recombines TRBV7-9 with TRBJ1-1; 7 bases align to TRBD1. Per germline, CDR1 SEHNR and CDR2 FQNEAQ (reference sequence). CDR3 length equals 13 residues. V shed 3 bases and J 7 bases; nucleotides not matched to a gene: 5. CDR3 sequence reads: CASSFRTGDEAFF. As DNA, the CDR3 is TGTGCCAGCAGCTTTCGGACAGGTGATGAAGCTTTCTTT.

The chain joins TRBV21-1 to TRBJ2-3; TRBD2 was called by the table and not checked on the DNA. TRBV21-1 is a pseudogene. CDR3 length: 16 amino acids. CDR3 protein: CASSKEGGSRTDTQYF. CDR3 DNA: TGTGCCAGCAGCAAAGAGGGCGGGAGTAGGACAGATACGCAGTATTTT.

The rearrangement uses TRBV29-1 and TRBJ2-2; 7 bases agree with TRBD1. V lost 6 bases and J lost 1; bases outside the gene matches: 5. Germline CDR1 SQVTM, CDR2 ANQGSEA. There are 14 residues in the CDR3. CDR3 nucleotides: TGCAGCGTGAACAGGGGTCTGAACACCGGGGAGCTGTTTTTT. Residues: CSVNRGLNTGELFF.